This T cell receptor (beta chain) derives from a study of T-cell memory formation after mild COVID-19. The wider study: TCR clustering was largely donor specific.

5'RACE with constant-segment primers yielded barcoded, UMI-tagged TCR alpha and TCR beta cDNA libraries. TCRdb independently ran MiXCR on the 5' RACE reads; one entry per CDR3 protein. Seen here are roughly 100,000 distinct CDR3 sequences, around 12% observed once, and the top ten hold 27%. Study conclusions and caveats: Clones that contracted from day 15 to 85 had balanced CD4/CD8; later expanders were CD4+ biased.

A remark on this clonotype: What it binds is unknown.

Germline assignment: CDR1 SGHRS and CDR2 YFSETQ. This CDR3 has 14 residues. J lost 5 bases, V lost 4 bases, and 7 bases had no gene match. This chain uses TRBV5-1 with TRBJ1-1, with 8 bases that match TRBD1. The sequenced sample was PBMCs or a T cell subset sorted from them (not recorded which). The sequence was collected from an adult woman who had mild COVID-19 (a few samples of this study predate the infection). Cell type and time point are not known. The CDR3: CASSRGQGSTEAFF. In DNA form, the CDR3 reads TGCGCCAGCAGCAGAGGACAGGGTTCGACTGAAGCTTTCTTT.